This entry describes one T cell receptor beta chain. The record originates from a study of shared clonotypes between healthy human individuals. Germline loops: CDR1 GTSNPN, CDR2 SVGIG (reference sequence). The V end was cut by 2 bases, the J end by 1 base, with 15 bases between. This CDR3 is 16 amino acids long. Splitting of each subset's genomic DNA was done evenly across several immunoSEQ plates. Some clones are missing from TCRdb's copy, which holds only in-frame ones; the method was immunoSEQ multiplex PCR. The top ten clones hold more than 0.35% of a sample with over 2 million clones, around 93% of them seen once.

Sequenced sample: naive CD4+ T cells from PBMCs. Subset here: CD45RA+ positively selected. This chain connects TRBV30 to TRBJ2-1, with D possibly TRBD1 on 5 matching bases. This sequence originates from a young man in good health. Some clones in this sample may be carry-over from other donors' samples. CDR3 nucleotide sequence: TGTGCCTGGAGTCCTACTGGGGCAGGGTCCTACAATGAGCAGTTCTTC. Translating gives CAWSPTGAGSYNEQFF.